The 14 T cell receptor beta chains below all came from one sample that was sequenced in a study of immune evolution from preneoplasia to lung adenocarcinoma. Assay: immunoSEQ multiplex PCR; the TCRdb copy retains only in-frame clones and omits some. The table records several thousand clones, around 82% of them present only once. Specimen: FFPE lung adenocarcinoma in situ tissue. The origin of the receptors is a donor aged 70 or over with lung adenocarcinoma.

Judged by abundance, this clone is large. The genes are TRBV30 and TRBJ1-2, with 7 bases matching TRBD1. Germline V CDR1 and CDR2: GTSNPN, SVGIG (reference sequence). The ends lost 3 bases at V and 8 bases at J; junction bases unmatched: 15. CDR3 length equals 15 residues. The CDR3 sequence: CAWRGGFGTREGYTF. CDR3 nucleotide sequence: TGTGCCTGGAGAGGGGGCTTTGGGACACGGGAGGGCTACACCTTC.

This clone was seen more than once but under ten times. V usage is TRBV6-6 and J usage is TRBJ1-1, with D perhaps TRBD1 (5 bases). This CDR3 region has 15 residues. The ends were cut back, 6 bases at V and 0 bases at J, with 14 bases in the middle. Germline-derived CDR1 and CDR2 are MNHNY and SVGAGI (reference sequence). For the CDR3, the DNA is TGTGCCAGCAGCGACCCGGGGGGAATGAACACTGAAGCTTTCTTT. The encoded protein is CASSDPGGMNTEAFF.

The rearrangement joins TRBV10-3 to TRBJ2-2; possible D gene TRBD1, 5 bases. The germline CDR1 and CDR2 sequences are ENHRY and SYGVKD. The V end was cut by 5 bases, the J end by 4 bases, with 8 bases between. The CDR3 is 13 residues long. CDR3 region: CAISTGGTGELFF. The CDR3 coding sequence is TGTGCCATCAGTACAGGTGGCACCGGGGAGCTGTTTTTT.

The chain carries TRBV11-3 and TRBJ1-1; 7 bases are a match to TRBD1. Germline CDR1 and CDR2: SGHNT and YENEEA. Trimming took 6 bases from V and 7 from J; bases not matched to a gene: 14. This CDR3 comprises 15 residues. CDR3 residues: CASSHRGGTDLEAFF. The DNA for the CDR3 is TGTGCCAGCAGTCACAGAGGAGGGACAGACCTTGAAGCTTTCTTT.

The rearrangement links TRBV6-5 to TRBJ1-1, with a tentative D call TRBD1 (6 bases). CDR1 is MNHEY and CDR2 is SVGAGI in the germline V gene. The CDR3 sequence is 15 residues long. Trimming shortened V by 6 bases and J by 0 bases, and 14 bases separated the two germline ends. CDR3 in amino acids: CASRTTDRLNTEAFF. CDR3 nucleotide sequence: TGTGCCAGCAGAACAACCGACAGGTTGAACACTGAAGCTTTCTTT.

This clone was seen more than once but under ten times. J is TRBJ1-4 and V is TRBV29-1; 10 nucleotides match TRBD1. This CDR3 spans 13 amino acids. V shed 5 bases, J shed 10 bases, and the junction held 7 bases outside the gene matches. Germline-derived CDR1 and CDR2 are SQVTM and ANQGSEA. The CDR3 DNA reads as TGCAGCGTTACCGGGACAGGGGACAGAAAACTGTTTTTT. Its protein product is CSVTGTGDRKLFF.

The genes are TRBV5-7 and TRBJ1-1; D unresolved. TRBV5-7 is known as an ORF, though its function is uncertain. There are 14 residues in the CDR3. Trimming took off 4 bases at V and 7 bases at J, with 17 bases between the two ends. The DNA for the CDR3 is TGTGCCAGCAGCCCCCGTGACTGGGCCCTTGAAGCTTTCTTT. Encoded protein: CASSPRDWALEAFF.

The CDR3 spells CASSRGQTTDTQYF. The CDR3 DNA reads as TGTGCCAGCAGCCGCGGACAGACCACAGATACGCAGTATTTT. The chain joins TRBV6-5 to TRBJ2-3, with D possibly TRBD1 on 6 matching bases. The ends were cut back, 6 bases at V and 2 bases at J, with 12 bases in the middle. The CDR3 consists of 14 residues. CDR1 and CDR2 (germline): MNHEY, SVGAGI.

V and J are TRBV9 and TRBJ2-7; D is possibly TRBD2 (6 bases). CDR3 size: 16 residues. Trimming stripped 2 bases from V and 0 bases from J, with 15 bases between. Per the germline V gene, CDR1 is SGDLS and CDR2 is YYNGEE. CDR3 region: CASSVTPLANSYEQYF. The CDR3 nucleotides are TGTGCCAGCAGCGTGACCCCCCTAGCGAACTCCTACGAGCAGTACTTC.

This rearrangement joins TRBV9 to TRBJ2-1, with unresolved D. The ends were cut back, 1 base at V and 8 bases at J, with 13 bases in the middle. The CDR3 has 14 amino acids. CDR1 is SGDLS and CDR2 is YYNGEE in the germline V gene. The CDR3 sequence is CASSVLGSRDEQFF. The CDR3 bases are TGTGCCAGCAGCGTACTGGGATCCCGGGATGAGCAGTTCTTC.

For the CDR3, the DNA is TGTGCCAGCAGCTTGGCTGGGATTGAAGCTTTCTTT. Protein: CASSLAGIEAFF. The V call is TRBV5-6, the J call TRBJ1-1; D is unclear. V was shortened by 0 bases and J by 7 bases, with 7 bases between the two germline ends. The CDR3 covers 12 residues. Germline values: CDR1 SGHDT, CDR2 YYEEEE.

The chain employs TRBV5-1 and TRBJ1-5, with D possibly being TRBD1 (6 bases). This CDR3 spans 14 amino acids. The V gene lost 4 bases and the J gene lost 5 bases, with 13 bases spanning the gap. Per germline, CDR1 SGHRS and CDR2 YFSETQ. The CDR3 here is CASSPSGGDQPQHF. The DNA of the CDR3 is TGCGCCAGCAGCCCGTCGGGGGGCGATCAGCCCCAGCATTTT.

The V call is TRBV7-2, the J call TRBJ1-2; maybe TRBD1 (6 bases). The V end lost 5 bases, the J end lost 5 bases, and 12 bases lay between the germline ends. The CDR3 spans 13 residues. The germline V gene encodes CDR1 SGHTA and CDR2 FQGNSA. This CDR3 is CASSPRGWYGYTF. CDR3 nucleotide sequence: TGTGCCAGCAGCCCCAGGGGCTGGTATGGCTACACCTTC.

The rearrangement uses TRBV2 and TRBJ1-5; D is unclear. This CDR3 comprises 14 residues. V was shortened by 6 bases and J by 1 base, with 10 bases between the two germline ends. In germline, CDR1 is SNHLY, CDR2 FYNNEI. The CDR3 nucleotides read TGTGCCAGCAGCCCAGGACTCAGCAATCAGCCCCAGCATTTT. Encoded protein: CASSPGLSNQPQHF.